One sample yielded the 23 T cell receptor beta chains listed below, sequenced in a study of T cell clonality in common variable immunodeficiency. Assay used: immunoSEQ multiplex PCR; TCRdb lists only in-frame clones, some missing. Sampling found 60,000 to 75,000 clones, none seen once. Sequenced input: peripheral blood mononuclear cells. These receptor sequences come from a person aged 18-69 years in good health.

Concerning this clone itself: The read ends 3 residues shy of where the CDR3 ends; the end is completed using the germline J gene. This same CDR3 is encoded by further DNA sequences in the sample. This chain joins TRBV29-1 and TRBJ2-1, with 8 bases matching TRBD2. Germline values: CDR1 SQVTM, CDR2 ANQGSEA. There are 14 residues in the CDR3. Germline trimming cut 7 bases from V and 6 bases from J; bases unmatched to any gene: 11. The CDR3 sequence: CSAPLAGLANEQFF. The CDR3 DNA, read in part, is TGCAGCGCCCCCCTAGCGGGCCTTGCCAATGAG.

This clone came up many times. The DNA ends 3 residues before the CDR3 does, and the rest of the CDR3 is filled in from the germline J gene. The chain couples TRBV20-1 to TRBJ2-5; 7 bases match TRBD1. This CDR3 is 14 amino acids long. Germline CDR1 and CDR2: DFQATT and SNEGSKA (reference sequence). The ends lost 6 bases at V and 2 bases at J; junction bases unmatched: 9. The CDR3 loop is CSAPILTGQETQYF. CDR3 DNA, as far as it was read: TGCAGTGCCCCAATCCTGACAGGGCAAGAGACC.

This clone was found many times. The read ends 3 residues shy of where the CDR3 ends; the end is completed using the germline J gene. The chain carries TRBV20-1 and TRBJ2-5; D is perhaps TRBD2 (5 bases). V lost 6 bases and J 7 bases, leaving 12 bases between the germline ends. The CDR3 runs to 11 residues. CDR1 DFQATT and CDR2 SNEGSKA come from the germline V gene (reference sequence). CDR3 DNA (partial): TGCAGTGCCCCAATAGAGGGGACC. Amino acid sequence: CSAPIEGT. The entire CDR3 protein is CSAPIEGTQYF.

In its sample, this clone was seen a few times. The read ends 3 residues early relative to the CDR3; the germline J gene fills the gap. The chain joins TRBV2 to TRBJ2-7; 11 bases line up with TRBD2. With V trimmed by 9 bases and J by 1 base, 5 bases remained unmatched. The CDR3 covers 14 residues. Germline CDR1 is SNHLY and CDR2 is FYNNEI. The CDR3 DNA, read in part, is TGTGCCAGTGGACTAGCGGGTTTGTCCTACGAG. Translated, it gives CASGLAGLSYE. The entire CDR3 is CASGLAGLSYEQYF.

This clone was found many times. The CDR3 end is not reached by the read, which stops 3 residues before it; the germline J gene fills it in. V and J are TRBV5-1 and TRBJ2-1, with 11 bases aligning to TRBD1. The CDR3 spans 16 residues. The germline V gene has CDR1 SGHRS and CDR2 YFSETQ. V was pared by 3 bases and J by 4 bases, with 6 bases of the junction left unmatched. The CDR3 reads CASSSGDRGYYNEQFF. CDR3 bases read: TGCGCCAGCAGCTCCGGGGACAGGGGGTATTACAATGAG.

This clone was counted ten times or more. With the read ending 3 residues before the CDR3 end, the germline J gene is used to fill in that end. This chain connects TRBV20-1 to TRBJ1-2; TRBD1 might be the D (6 bases). CDR1 is DFQATT and CDR2 is SNEGSKA in the germline V gene (reference sequence). The CDR3 is 14 residues long. The covered CDR3 bases are TGCAGTGCTAGTTCTGGACAGTCAACTATGGGC. It codes for CSASSGQSTMG. In full, the CDR3 reads CSASSGQSTMGYTF.

The sample holds a few counts of this clone. The CDR3 goes on 3 residues after the read ends, and that part is filled in from the germline J gene. V usage is TRBV2 and J usage is TRBJ2-7, with 12 positions matching TRBD2. Germline V gene data show CDR1 as SNHLY and CDR2 as FYNNEI. After removal of 11 bases from V and 2 bases from J, the junction contained 4 bases not matched to a gene. The CDR3 sequence is 13 residues long. CDR3 loop: CAGGLAGTYEQYF. The CDR3 DNA, read in part, is TGTGCCGGAGGACTAGCGGGAACCTACGAG.

In this sample, this clone turned up many times. Sequencing ends 3 residues short of the CDR3 end; the germline J gene provides the rest. The rearrangement links TRBV11-3 to TRBJ2-1, with D possibly matching TRBD2 (5 bases). V lost 5 bases and J 8 bases, leaving 13 bases between the germline ends. The CDR3 is 13 amino acids. Per the germline V gene, CDR1 is SGHNT and CDR2 is YENEEA. The CDR3 protein is CASSPRFGDEQFF. Partial CDR3 DNA: TGTGCCAGCAGCCCGAGATTCGGGGATGAG.

This clone was recorded many times. The CDR3 is cut off 3 residues early in the read; its end comes from the germline J gene. This chain uses TRBV5-6 with TRBJ1-5; 7 bases are shared with TRBD1. V was clipped by 4 bases and J by 1 base; unmatched bases: 5. Germline V lookup: CDR1 SGHDT, CDR2 YYEEEE. The CDR3 consists of 15 residues. Incomplete CDR3 DNA: TGTGCCAGCAGCAGAGGGGGACAGAGCAATCAGCCC. It encodes CASSRGGQSNQP. The whole CDR3 sequence reads CASSRGGQSNQPQHF.

This clone has ten or more counts. The read terminates 3 residues ahead of where the CDR3 ends, so the germline J gene completes it. The chain is built from TRBV20-1 and TRBJ2-7; 10 nucleotides agree with TRBD2. With V trimmed by 3 bases and J by 3 bases, 8 bases remained unmatched. The CDR3 runs 15 residues. Germline CDR1 is DFQATT and CDR2 is SNEGSKA (reference sequence). The CDR3 loop reads CSASLRASGSYEQYF. The DNA read from the CDR3 is TGCAGTGCTAGTTTGAGGGCTAGCGGGAGCTACGAG.

This clone was observed many times. The read stops 3 residues short of the end of the CDR3; the missing end is completed from the germline J gene. This sample includes further DNA sequences coding for the same CDR3. The chain links TRBV19 to TRBJ2-1; 10 bases align to TRBD2. The CDR3 extends over 16 amino acids. The V segment lost 5 bases and the J segment 9 bases; nucleotides outside the gene matches: 13. Germline-derived CDR1 and CDR2 are LNHDA and SQIVND (reference sequence). The CDR3 reads CASSPKGAGGPGEQFF. CDR3 bases read: TGTGCCAGTAGTCCCAAGGGAGCGGGAGGGCCGGGTGAG.

This clone was seen at least ten times. The read stops 3 residues short of the end of the CDR3; the missing end is completed from the germline J gene. The V and J genes are TRBV2 and TRBJ2-1; 11 nucleotides agree with TRBD2. The V gene's germline CDR1 is SNHLY and CDR2 FYNNEI. CDR3 length equals 16 residues. V dropped 7 bases and J dropped 0; count of bases not matched to a gene: 5. The CDR3: CASTGTSGLSYNEQFF. Incomplete CDR3 DNA: TGTGCCAGCACCGGGACTAGCGGCCTCTCCTACAATGAG.

This clone showed up many times. The read halts 3 residues ahead of the CDR3 end, with the missing end drawn from the germline J gene. The chain carries TRBV18 and TRBJ2-5, with 8 positions matching TRBD2. CDR1 and CDR2 from the germline V gene are KGHSH and LQKENI. The V gene end was trimmed by 8 bases and the J gene end by 3 bases; junction bases not matched to a gene: 11. The CDR3 covers 15 residues. The part of the CDR3 DNA that was read is TGTGCCAGCCCTATTCTAGCGGGTATAGAAGAGACC. It encodes CASPILAGIEET. The full CDR3 protein reads CASPILAGIEETQYF.

Ten or more counts support this clone. The sequence runs out 3 residues before the end of the CDR3; the remainder is reconstructed from the germline J gene. The chain carries TRBV5-6 and TRBJ1-5; 7 bases map to TRBD1. In germline, CDR1 is SGHDT, CDR2 YYEEEE. Trimming took 4 bases from V and 2 from J; bases not matched to a gene: 6. The CDR3 is made up of 15 amino acids. The part of the CDR3 DNA that was read is TGTGCCAGCAGCGCCCAGGGGGTTCGCAATCAGCCC. Protein product: CASSAQGVRNQP. The CDR3 in full is CASSAQGVRNQPQHF. Full variable domain (rest looked up from reference TRBV5-6 and TRBJ1-5): DAGVTQSPTHLIKTRGQQVTLRCSPKSGHDTVSWYQQALGQGPQFIFQYYEEEERQRGNFPDRFSGHQFPNYSSELNVNALLLGDSALYLCASSAQGVRNQPQHFGDGTRLSIL.

This clone was detected many times. The CDR3 extends 3 residues past the end of the read, so its final part is completed from the germline J gene. This chain connects TRBV27 to TRBJ2-7; TRBD1 aligns across 10 bases. The CDR3 length is 15 residues. Germline lookup yields CDR1 MNHEY and CDR2 SMNVEV (reference sequence). V was pared by 4 bases and J by 2 bases, with 5 bases of the junction left unmatched. The CDR3 is CASSYGTGDAYEQYF. The CDR3 DNA, read in part, is TGTGCCAGCAGTTACGGGACAGGGGACGCCTACGAG.

This clone was counted ten times or more. The CDR3 goes on 3 residues after the read ends, and that part is filled in from the germline J gene. V and J are TRBV20-1 and TRBJ1-3; D remains unclear. Germline-derived CDR1 and CDR2 are DFQATT and SNEGSKA (reference sequence). Trimming removed 3 bases at V and 0 bases at J, with 12 bases between. The CDR3 is 15 amino acids. CDR3 DNA (partial): TGCAGTGCTAGTGATATTGGTAGCTCTGGAAACACC. Translating it yields CSASDIGSSGNT. The CDR3 in its entirety is CSASDIGSSGNTIYF.

This clone was seen repeatedly, ten times or more. The observed sequence ends 3 residues before the CDR3 terminus, with the missing tail filled in from the germline J gene. The chain recombines TRBV18 with TRBJ2-1; 9 positions match TRBD1. Germline V gives CDR1 KGHSH, CDR2 LQKENI. V shed 6 bases, J shed 5 bases, and the junction held 8 bases outside the gene matches. This CDR3 is built from 15 residues. The CDR3 spells CASSHRDRANNEQFF. The CDR3 DNA, read in part, is TGTGCCAGCTCCCACCGGGACAGGGCAAACAATGAG. Based on the CDR3 plus reference TRBV18 and TRBJ2-1, the full variable domain is NAGVMQNPRHLVRRRGQEARLRCSPMKGHSHVYWYRQLPEEGLKFMVYLQKENIIDESGMPKERFSAEFPKEGPSILRIQQVVRGDSAAYFCASSHRDRANNEQFFGPGTRLTVL.

This clone was observed many times. The CDR3 is cut off 3 residues early in the read; its end comes from the germline J gene. The chain carries TRBV7-8 and TRBJ2-2; TRBD2 is a possible D gene (5 bases). Trimming left V 1 base short and J 8 bases short, with 11 bases between. This CDR3 comprises 14 residues. Germline V gene sequence: CDR1 SGHVS, CDR2 FQNEAQ. CDR3 bases read: TGTGCCAGCAGCTTAGTTAGTACTAGAGGGGAG. Translating gives CASSLVSTRGE. The whole CDR3 reads CASSLVSTRGELFF.

This clone was detected many times. The DNA ends 3 residues before the CDR3 does, and the rest of the CDR3 is filled in from the germline J gene. The chain has TRBV2 and TRBJ2-1; no firm D call. This CDR3 is 12 amino acids long. Germline V gene data show CDR1 as SNHLY and CDR2 as FYNNEI. Trimming cost V 4 bases and J 6 bases, with 7 bases left between them. CDR3 bases read: TGTGCCAGCAGTGGGTTCGGCAATGAG. Residues: CASSGFGNE. The full CDR3 is CASSGFGNEQFF.

This clone came up many times. The CDR3 sequence is CASSIDQGTDTQYF. Incomplete CDR3 DNA: TGTGCCAGTAGTATTGACCAGGGAACAGATACG. The rearrangement links TRBV19 to TRBJ2-3; tentative D call: TRBD1 (5 bases). Read coverage stops 3 residues before the CDR3 terminus; the germline J gene supplies the remainder. Germline CDR1 reads LNHDA; CDR2 reads SQIVND (reference sequence). The V and J ends lost 3 bases and 3 bases respectively, with 10 bases between them. The CDR3 loop spans 14 amino acids.

This clone was counted at least ten times. The read falls 3 residues short of the CDR3 end, and the missing part is taken from the germline J gene. The chain links TRBV19 to TRBJ2-7; 11 bases line up with TRBD1. V lost 5 bases and J lost 2; bases outside the gene matches: 11. Germline CDR1 is LNHDA and CDR2 is SQIVND (reference sequence). The CDR3 is made up of 17 amino acids. CDR3 sequence reads: CASSQKRTGGKPYEQYF. The CDR3 bases that were read are TGTGCCAGTAGTCAAAAACGGACAGGGGGCAAGCCCTACGAG.

This clone was counted ten times or more. The read ends 3 residues before the CDR3 terminus; that terminus is restored from the germline J gene. At the DNA level, this CDR3 is encoded by other sequences in the same sample as well. The V and J genes are TRBV20-1 and TRBJ2-1; 14 bases match TRBD2. There are 14 residues in the CDR3. Per germline, CDR1 DFQATT and CDR2 SNEGSKA (reference sequence). J gave up 6 bases and V 6 bases, and 4 bases lay outside the gene matches. The sequenced part of the CDR3 DNA is TGCAGTGCGCAGGGACTAGCGGGAGTCAATGAG. Translating gives CSAQGLAGVNE. The full CDR3 is CSAQGLAGVNEQFF.

This clone was seen repeatedly, ten times or more. The read stops 3 residues short of the end of the CDR3; the missing end is completed from the germline J gene. This chain uses TRBV5-4 with TRBJ2-3, with 9 bases lining up with TRBD1. V lost 5 bases, J lost 7 bases, and 8 bases stayed unmatched. The CDR3 length is 14 residues. Germline CDR1 SGHNT, CDR2 YYREEE (reference sequence). This CDR3 reads CASSWTGEANTQYF. CDR3 DNA (partial): TGTGCCAGCAGTTGGACAGGGGAGGCAAATACG.